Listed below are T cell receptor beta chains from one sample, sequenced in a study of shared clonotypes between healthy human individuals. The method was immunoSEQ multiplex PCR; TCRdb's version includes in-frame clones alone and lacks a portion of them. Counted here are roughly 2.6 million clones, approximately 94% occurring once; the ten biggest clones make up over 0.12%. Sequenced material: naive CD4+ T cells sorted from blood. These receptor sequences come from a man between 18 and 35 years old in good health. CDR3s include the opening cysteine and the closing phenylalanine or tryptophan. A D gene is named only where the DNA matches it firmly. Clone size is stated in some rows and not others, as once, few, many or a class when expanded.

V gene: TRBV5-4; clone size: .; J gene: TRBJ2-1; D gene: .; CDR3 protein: CASSPGSSNEQFF; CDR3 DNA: TGTGCCAGCAGCCCGGGGTCCAGCAATGAGCAGTTCTTC
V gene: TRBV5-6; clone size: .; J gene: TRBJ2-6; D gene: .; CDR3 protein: CASSRGGAGANVLTF; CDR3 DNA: TGTGCCAGCAGCCGAGGGGGGGCTGGGGCCAACGTCCTGACTTTC
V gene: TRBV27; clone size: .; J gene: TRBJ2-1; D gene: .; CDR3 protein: CASRKQSYSNEQFF; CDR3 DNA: TGTGCCAGCAGAAAACAGAGTTATTCCAATGAGCAGTTCTTC
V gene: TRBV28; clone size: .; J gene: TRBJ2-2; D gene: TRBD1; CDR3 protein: CASSFDRDTGELFF; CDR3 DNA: TGTGCCAGCAGTTTCGACAGGGACACCGGGGAGCTGTTTTTT
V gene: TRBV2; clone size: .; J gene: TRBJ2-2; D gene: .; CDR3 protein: CASRKGGTVNTGELFF; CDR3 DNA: TGTGCCAGCAGAAAAGGGGGGACAGTAAACACCGGGGAGCTGTTTTTT
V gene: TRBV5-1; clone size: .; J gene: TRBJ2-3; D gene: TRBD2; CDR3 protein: CASSLSGTSGTGTDTQYF; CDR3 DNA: TGCGCCAGCAGCTTGTCCGGGACTAGCGGGACGGGCACAGATACGCAGTATTTT
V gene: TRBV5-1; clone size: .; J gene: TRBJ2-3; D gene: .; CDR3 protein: CASSLGGFWGVDTQYF; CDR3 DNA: TGCGCCAGCAGCTTGGGTGGTTTCTGGGGGGTAGATACGCAGTATTTT
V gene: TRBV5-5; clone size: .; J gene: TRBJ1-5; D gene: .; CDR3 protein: CASSSRDGGKPQHF; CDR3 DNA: TGTGCCAGCAGCTCCCGGGACGGGGGTAAGCCCCAGCATTTT
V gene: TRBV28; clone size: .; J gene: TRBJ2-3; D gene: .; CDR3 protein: CASSLQGTQYF; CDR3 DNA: TGTGCCAGCAGTCTCCAGGGTACGCAGTATTTT
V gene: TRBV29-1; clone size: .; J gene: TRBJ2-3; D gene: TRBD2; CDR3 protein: CSVKGGPDTQYF; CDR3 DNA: TGCAGCGTGAAGGGAGGGCCAGATACGCAGTATTTT
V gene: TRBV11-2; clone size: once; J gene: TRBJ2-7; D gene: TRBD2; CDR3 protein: CASSLASTGGARNEQYF; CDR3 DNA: TGTGCCAGCAGCTTAGCCTCGACGGGGGGGGCGAGGAACGAGCAGTACTTC
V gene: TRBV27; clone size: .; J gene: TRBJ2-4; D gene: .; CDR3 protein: CASSSDGDIQYF; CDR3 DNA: TGTGCCAGCAGCTCGGATGGAGACATTCAGTACTTC
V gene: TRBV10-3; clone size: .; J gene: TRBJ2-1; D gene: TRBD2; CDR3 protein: CAISSGTSGIEQFF; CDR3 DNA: TGTGCCATCAGCTCCGGGACTAGCGGGATAGAGCAGTTCTTC
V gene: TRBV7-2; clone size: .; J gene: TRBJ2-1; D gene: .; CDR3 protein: CASSLGAGYNEQFF; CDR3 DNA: TGTGCCAGCAGCTTAGGTGCAGGATACAATGAGCAGTTCTTC
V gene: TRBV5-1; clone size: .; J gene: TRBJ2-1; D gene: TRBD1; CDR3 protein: CASSFPITGVDEQFF; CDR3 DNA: TGCGCCAGCAGCTTTCCAATCACAGGGGTCGATGAGCAGTTCTTC
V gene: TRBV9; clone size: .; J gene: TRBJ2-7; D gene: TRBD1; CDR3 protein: CASSVGTGLYEQYF; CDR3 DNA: TGTGCCAGCAGCGTCGGGACAGGGCTATACGAGCAGTACTTC
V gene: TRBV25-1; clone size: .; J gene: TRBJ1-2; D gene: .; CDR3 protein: CASSEGDRFFPGYTF; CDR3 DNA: TGTGCCAGCAGTGAGGGTGACAGGTTCTTCCCTGGCTACACCTTC
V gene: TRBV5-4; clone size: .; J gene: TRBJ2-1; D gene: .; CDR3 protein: CASSLGNGAFNEQFF; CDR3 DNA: TGTGCCAGCAGCCTTGGGAATGGCGCATTCAATGAGCAGTTCTTC
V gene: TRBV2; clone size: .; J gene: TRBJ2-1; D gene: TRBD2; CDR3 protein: CASERGGYNEQFF; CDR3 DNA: TGTGCCAGCGAGAGGGGAGGGTACAATGAGCAGTTCTTC
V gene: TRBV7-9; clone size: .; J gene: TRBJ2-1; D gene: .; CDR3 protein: CASSPLSGMPSYNEQFF; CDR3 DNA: TGTGCCAGCAGCCCCTTGAGTGGGATGCCTTCCTACAATGAGCAGTTCTTC
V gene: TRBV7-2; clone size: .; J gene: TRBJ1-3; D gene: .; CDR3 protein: CASSLLDRTENTIYF; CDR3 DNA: TGTGCCAGCAGCTTACTTGATAGGACAGAAAACACCATATATTTT
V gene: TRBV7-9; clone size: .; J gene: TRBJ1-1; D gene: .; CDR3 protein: CASSFGGNTEAFF; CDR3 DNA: TGTGCCAGCAGCTTTGGTGGGAACACTGAAGCTTTCTTT
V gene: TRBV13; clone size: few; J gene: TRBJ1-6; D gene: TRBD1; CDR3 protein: CASSFGQGWKAPLHF; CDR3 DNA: TGTGCCAGCAGCTTTGGACAGGGCTGGAAGGCCCCCCTCCACTTT
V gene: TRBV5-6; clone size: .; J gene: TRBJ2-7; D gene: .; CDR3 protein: CASSPVAETLHEQYF; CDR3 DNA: TGTGCCAGCAGCCCCGTAGCGGAGACTCTTCACGAGCAGTACTTC